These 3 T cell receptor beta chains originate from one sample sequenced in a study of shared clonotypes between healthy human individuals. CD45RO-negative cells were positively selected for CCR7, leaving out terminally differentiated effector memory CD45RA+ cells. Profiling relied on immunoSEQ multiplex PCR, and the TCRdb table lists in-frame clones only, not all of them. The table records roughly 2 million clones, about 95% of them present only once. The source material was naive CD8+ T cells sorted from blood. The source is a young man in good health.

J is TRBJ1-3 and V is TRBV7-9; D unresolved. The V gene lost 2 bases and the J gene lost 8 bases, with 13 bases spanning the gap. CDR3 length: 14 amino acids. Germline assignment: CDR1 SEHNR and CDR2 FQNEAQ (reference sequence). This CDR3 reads CASSLSVAYDTIYF. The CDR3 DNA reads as TGTGCCAGCAGCTTATCCGTCGCTTATGACACCATATATTTT.

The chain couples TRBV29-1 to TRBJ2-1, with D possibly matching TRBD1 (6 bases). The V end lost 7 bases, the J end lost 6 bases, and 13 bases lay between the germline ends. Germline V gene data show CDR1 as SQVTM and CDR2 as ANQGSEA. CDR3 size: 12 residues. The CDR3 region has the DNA TGCAGCGCCCCGACAGGAGGCAATGAGCAGTTCTTC. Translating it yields CSAPTGGNEQFF.

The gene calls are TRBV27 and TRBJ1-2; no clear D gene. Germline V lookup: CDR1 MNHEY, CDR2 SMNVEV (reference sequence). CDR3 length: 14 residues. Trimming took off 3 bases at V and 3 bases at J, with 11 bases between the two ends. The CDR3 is CASSFGLADYGYTF. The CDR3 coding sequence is TGTGCCAGCAGTTTTGGTTTGGCAGACTATGGCTACACCTTC.